These 11 T cell receptor beta chains share one sample of origin, sequenced in a study of immune evolution from preneoplasia to lung adenocarcinoma. The data were produced by immunoSEQ multiplex PCR, yet TCRdb's version contains in-frame clones alone and is incomplete. The sample yields about 6,600 clones, about 80% seen once. The sequenced material came from FFPE minimally invasive lung adenocarcinoma tissue. Receptors originate from a person between 50 and 69 years old with lung adenocarcinoma.

The V and J genes are TRBV7-1 and TRBJ1-4; 7 nucleotides align to TRBD1. TRBV7-1 is treated as an ORF (open reading frame) with a function not yet certain. This CDR3 has 14 residues. The V gene end was trimmed by 5 bases and the J gene end by 4 bases; junction bases not matched to a gene: 4. The CDR3 DNA sequence: TGTGCCAGCAGCGGGAGACAGGGTAATGAAAAACTGTTTTTT. Its translation: CASSGRQGNEKLFF.

The CDR3 DNA is TGCAGTGCTGAAGGGGCAGATACGCAGTATTTT. Its translation: CSAEGADTQYF. The chain employs TRBV20-1 and TRBJ2-3, with D possibly being TRBD1 (5 bases). Trimming shortened V by 5 bases and J by 4 bases, and 7 bases separated the two germline ends. Germline loops: CDR1 DFQATT, CDR2 SNEGSKA (reference sequence). The CDR3 runs 11 residues.

The CDR3 DNA reads TGTGCCAGCAGTTATCTGGGACTTAACAATGAGCAGTTCTTC. Translated: CASSYLGLNNEQFF. The chain joins TRBV6-6 to TRBJ2-1, with D perhaps TRBD2 (6 bases). CDR1 is MNHNY and CDR2 is SVGAGI in the germline V gene (reference sequence). The CDR3 sequence is 14 residues long. V lost 3 bases and J lost 5, with 11 bases in between.

This chain uses TRBV27 with TRBJ2-2; 10 bases are shared with TRBD1. The CDR3 runs 18 residues. The germline V gene has CDR1 MNHEY and CDR2 SMNVEV (reference sequence). With 5 bases clipped from V and 2 bases from J, the junction kept 11 bases outside the gene matches. This CDR3 reads CASSTRQGASPNTGELFF. CDR3 bases: TGTGCCAGCAGTACTAGACAGGGGGCTTCACCTAACACCGGGGAGCTGTTTTTT.

CDR3 residues: CATSRTGGAGYTF. The CDR3 DNA sequence: TGTGCCACCAGCAGGACTGGGGGGGCGGGCTACACCTTC. The rearrangement links TRBV15 to TRBJ1-2; the D gene is possibly TRBD1 (6 bases). Germline V CDR1 and CDR2: LNHNV, YYDKDF (reference sequence). V was cut by 3 bases and J by 8 bases, with 13 bases left in between. The CDR3 extends over 13 amino acids.

This clone was seen once. The chain links TRBV5-1 to TRBJ2-1, with 8 bases lining up with TRBD2. This CDR3 region has 14 residues. Looked up from germline, CDR1 is SGHRS and CDR2 is YFSETQ. V was clipped by 4 bases and J by 5 bases; unmatched bases: 5. The CDR3 DNA is TGCGCCAGCAGCAGACTAGCGACCGACAATGAGCAGTTCTTC. Translation: CASSRLATDNEQFF.

Details on this clone: Other DNA sequences in the same sample also yield this CDR3. This chain connects TRBV27 to TRBJ1-1; D unresolved. Trimming removed 4 bases from V and 1 base from J, with 10 bases in between. This CDR3 is 14 amino acids long. CDR1 and CDR2 (germline): MNHEY, SMNVEV (reference sequence). CDR3 DNA sequence: TGTGCCAGCAGTTATTCACAAACGAACACTGAAGCTTTCTTT. As protein: CASSYSQTNTEAFF.

The rearrangement links TRBV19 to TRBJ1-4; the match to TRBD1 covers 7 bases. Germline lookup yields CDR1 LNHDA and CDR2 SQIVND (reference sequence). The V segment lost 6 bases and the J segment 5 bases; nucleotides outside the gene matches: 6. The CDR3 has 14 amino acids. Written as DNA, the CDR3 is TGTGCCAGTAGACCGGGACAGCAAAATGAAAAACTGTTTTTT. Translating gives CASRPGQQNEKLFF.

The chain links TRBV11-3 to TRBJ1-5; 12 bases line up with TRBD1. Germline lookup yields CDR1 SGHNT and CDR2 YENEEA. This CDR3 is built from 16 residues. V shed 2 bases, J shed 5 bases, and the junction held 4 bases outside the gene matches. Written as DNA, the CDR3 is TGTGCCAGCAGCTTACCGGGGACAGGGGGCGATCAGCCCCAGCATTTT. Protein sequence: CASSLPGTGGDQPQHF.

This clone was seen only a few times. The V call is TRBV28, the J call TRBJ2-7, with D perhaps matching TRBD1 (5 bases). Germline CDR1 and CDR2: MDHEN and SYDVKM. The CDR3 length is 13 residues. Trimming cost V 3 bases and J 1 base, with 7 bases left between them. CDR3 nucleotides: TGTGCCAGCAGTTTGCAGGGATCCTACGAGCAGTACTTC. The encoded protein is CASSLQGSYEQYF.

In the case of this clone: This CDR3 is also generated by other DNA sequences in the sample. This chain uses TRBV2 with TRBJ1-1; no clear D gene. V was pared by 4 bases and J by 8 bases, with 8 bases between. The length of the CDR3 is 11 residues. Germline V CDR1 and CDR2: SNHLY, FYNNEI. The CDR3 protein is CASSGEVEAFF. The CDR3 DNA follows: TGTGCCAGCAGTGGGGAAGTGGAAGCTTTCTTT.